The T cell receptor beta chain under discussion was sequenced for a study of tissue T cells after allogeneic stem cell transplantation. General observations from the study: Few T cell clones were shared across patients, but motif clusters showed tissue-specific shared signatures. TCR repertoires tracked anatomic similarity, regardless of disease or transplant status.

V dropped 2 bases and J dropped 2; count of bases not matched to a gene: 0. CDR3 length: 14 amino acids. The germline V gene has CDR1 SGHLS and CDR2 HYDKME. A few counts support this clone. Its antigen remains unidentified. Genes and germline are mouse. The CDR3 end is not reached by the read, which stops 1 residue before it; the germline J gene fills it in. Sequencing of TCRbeta CDR3 at survey depth gave sequences and template counts. Libraries were prepared by immunoSEQ multiplex PCR; TCRdb keeps only in-frame clonotypes and omits some of them. Here the sample spans some 2,900 clones, approximately 48% being singletons. The time point denotes: mouse harvest day 14 after allogeneic transplant. Each mouse received 10^7 T-cell-depleted marrow cells plus 10^6 splenic CD5+ T cells by tail vein.

The receptor comes from a female BALB/c mouse given C57BL/6 T cells with graft-versus-host disease after an allogeneic hematopoietic cell transplant. The chain uses TRBV12-2 and TRBJ1-3; 9 nucleotides match TRBD1. Material for sequencing was gut tissue. Incomplete CDR3 DNA: TGTGCCAGCTCTCGGGACAGGGCTGGAAATACGCTCTAT. Translated: CASSRDRAGNTLY. Given in full, the CDR3 is CASSRDRAGNTLYF. Full variable domain (remainder filled in from reference TRBV12-2 and TRBJ1-3): NSGVVQSPRYIIKGKGERSILKCIPISGHLSVAWYQQTQGQELKFFIQHYDKMERDKGNLPSRFSVQQFDDYHSEMNMSALELEDSAVYFCASSRDRAGNTLYFGEGSRLIVV.